This T cell receptor (beta chain) was found in a study of blood T cell repertoires in COVID-19. Study overall: T cells, B-cell-depleted T cells, or PBMCs provided the cDNA or gDNA that served as material.

Recruits, aged roughly 18 to 89 years, lived in 24 US areas. Participant-given clinical history determined each cohort assignment. Original processing notes: Researchers report that nucleated cell counts were estimated from reference gene primer amplification. Method: immunoSEQ multiplex PCR; TCRdb's copy keeps in-frame clones and lacks some. V, J and clone size are taken as reported in that table, and D and trimming were inferred from the DNA itself. The table has 250,000 to 300,000 clones, approximately 91% seen once; the top ten hold about 2.5%. The CDR3 is 15 amino acids. CDR1 is LNHDA and CDR2 is SQIVND in the germline V gene (reference sequence). Deletions cut 5 bases from V and 3 bases from J, with 17 bases between.

The receptor was isolated from a woman in her forties with acute COVID-19. The genes are TRBV19 and TRBJ2-7, with a weak D call TRBD1 (5 bases). The specimen was PBMCs or T cells enriched from blood (not recorded which). CDR3 nucleotides: TGTGCCAGTAGTGCGCTAAAGGGGTCCCTCTACGAGCAGTACTTC. As protein: CASSALKGSLYEQYF.